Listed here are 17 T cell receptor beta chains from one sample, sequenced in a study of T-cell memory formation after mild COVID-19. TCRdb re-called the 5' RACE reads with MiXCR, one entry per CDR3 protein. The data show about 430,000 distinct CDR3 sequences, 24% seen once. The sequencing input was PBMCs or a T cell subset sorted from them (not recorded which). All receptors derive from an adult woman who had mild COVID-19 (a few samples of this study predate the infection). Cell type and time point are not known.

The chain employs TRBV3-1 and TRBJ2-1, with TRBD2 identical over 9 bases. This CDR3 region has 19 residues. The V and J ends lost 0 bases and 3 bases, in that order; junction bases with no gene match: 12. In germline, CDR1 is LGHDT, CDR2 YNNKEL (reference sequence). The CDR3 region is CASSQDVWVGSGSYNEQFF. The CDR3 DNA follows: TGTGCCAGCAGCCAAGATGTGTGGGTGGGTAGCGGGAGCTACAATGAGCAGTTCTTC.

CDR3 sequence: CASSTGTGTGANVLTF. The CDR3 DNA reads TGTGCCAGTAGCACCGGGACAGGGACCGGGGCCAACGTCCTGACTTTC. The chain couples TRBV19 to TRBJ2-6, with TRBD1 matching 9 bases. From germline, CDR1 is LNHDA and CDR2 SQIVND (reference sequence). The length of the CDR3 is 16 residues. Trimming at V came to 6 bases and at J to 4 bases, leaving 7 bases not matched to a gene.

The CDR3 bases are TGTGCCAGCAGCTTGGTTAGCGGGAGCAGGGTTGGCCAAGAGACCCAGTACTTC. It yields the protein CASSLVSGSRVGQETQYF. The chain recombines TRBV5-4 with TRBJ2-5; 9 bases fit TRBD2. Germline V CDR1 and CDR2: SGHNT, YYREEE (reference sequence). The CDR3 covers 18 residues. After removal of 0 bases from V and 1 base from J, the junction contained 10 bases not matched to a gene.

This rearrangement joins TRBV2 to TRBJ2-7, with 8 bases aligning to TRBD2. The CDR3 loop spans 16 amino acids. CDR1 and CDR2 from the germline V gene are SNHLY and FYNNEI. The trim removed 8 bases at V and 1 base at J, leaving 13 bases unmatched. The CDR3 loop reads CASLPPSGRSSYEQYF. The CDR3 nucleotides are TGTGCCAGCCTTCCACCCAGCGGGAGATCTTCCTACGAGCAGTACTTC.

For the CDR3, the DNA is TGTGCCAGCACGGACGGACAAGAGACCCAGTACTTC. It encodes CASTDGQETQYF. The rearrangement links TRBV7-9 to TRBJ2-5, with D hard to call. The CDR3 consists of 12 residues. Germline loops: CDR1 SEHNR, CDR2 FQNEAQ (reference sequence). Trimming pared 7 bases from V and 2 bases from J, leaving 8 bases between.

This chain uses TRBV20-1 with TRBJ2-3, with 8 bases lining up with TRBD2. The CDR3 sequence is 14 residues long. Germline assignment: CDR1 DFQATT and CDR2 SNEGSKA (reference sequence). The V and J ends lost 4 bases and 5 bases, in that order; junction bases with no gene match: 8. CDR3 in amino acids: CSAKRGGRGDTQYF. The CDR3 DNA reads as TGCAGTGCTAAACGGGGGGGCCGAGGAGATACGCAGTATTTT.

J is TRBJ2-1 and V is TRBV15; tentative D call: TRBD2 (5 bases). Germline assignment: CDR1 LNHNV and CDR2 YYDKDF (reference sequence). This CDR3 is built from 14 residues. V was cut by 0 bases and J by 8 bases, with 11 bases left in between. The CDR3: CATSRDTSSDEQFF. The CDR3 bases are TGTGCCACCAGCAGAGACACTAGTAGCGATGAGCAGTTCTTC.

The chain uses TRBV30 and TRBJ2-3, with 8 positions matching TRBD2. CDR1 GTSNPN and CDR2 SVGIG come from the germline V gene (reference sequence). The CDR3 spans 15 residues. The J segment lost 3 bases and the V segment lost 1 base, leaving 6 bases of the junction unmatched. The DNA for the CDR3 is TGTGCCTGGAGTGCGCGCGGGAGGTCAACAGATACGCAGTATTTT. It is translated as CAWSARGRSTDTQYF.

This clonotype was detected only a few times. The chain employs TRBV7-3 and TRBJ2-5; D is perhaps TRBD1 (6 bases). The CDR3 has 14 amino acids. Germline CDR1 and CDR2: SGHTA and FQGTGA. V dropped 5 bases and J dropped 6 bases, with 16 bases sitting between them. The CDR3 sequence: CASSPGAGSQTQYF. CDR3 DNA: TGTGCCAGCAGCCCAGGGGCCGGAAGCCAGACCCAGTACTTC.

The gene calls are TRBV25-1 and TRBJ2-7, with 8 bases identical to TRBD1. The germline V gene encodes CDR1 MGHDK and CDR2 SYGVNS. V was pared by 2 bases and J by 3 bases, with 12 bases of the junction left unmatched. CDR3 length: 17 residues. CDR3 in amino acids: CASSEAGQAGRNYEQYF. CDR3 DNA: TGTGCCAGCAGTGAAGCGGGACAGGCGGGGAGGAACTACGAGCAGTACTTC.

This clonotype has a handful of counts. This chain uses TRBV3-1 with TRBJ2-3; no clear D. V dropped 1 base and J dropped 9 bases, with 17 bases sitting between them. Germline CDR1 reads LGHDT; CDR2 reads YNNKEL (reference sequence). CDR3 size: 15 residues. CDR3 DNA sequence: TGTGCCAGCAGCCAAGGGCTCCTGCGGACGTACACGCAGTATTTT. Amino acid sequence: CASSQGLLRTYTQYF.

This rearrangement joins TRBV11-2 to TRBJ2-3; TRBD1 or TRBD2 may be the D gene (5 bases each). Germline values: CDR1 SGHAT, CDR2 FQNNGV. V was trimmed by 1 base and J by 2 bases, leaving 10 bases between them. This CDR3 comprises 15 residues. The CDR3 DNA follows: TGTGCCAGCAGCTTAGTGGTCGGGGCCACAGATACGCAGTATTTT. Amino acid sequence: CASSLVVGATDTQYF.

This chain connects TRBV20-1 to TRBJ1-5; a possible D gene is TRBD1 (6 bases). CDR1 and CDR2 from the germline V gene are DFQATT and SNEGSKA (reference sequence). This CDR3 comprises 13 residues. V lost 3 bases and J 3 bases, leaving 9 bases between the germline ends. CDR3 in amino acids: CSARDRLNQPQHF. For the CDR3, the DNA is TGCAGTGCTAGGGACAGACTCAATCAGCCCCAGCATTTT.

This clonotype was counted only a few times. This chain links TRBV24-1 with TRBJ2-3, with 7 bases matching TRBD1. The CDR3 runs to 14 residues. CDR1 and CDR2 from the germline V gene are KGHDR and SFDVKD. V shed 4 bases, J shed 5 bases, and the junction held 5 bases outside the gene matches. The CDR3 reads CATSETGFGDTQYF. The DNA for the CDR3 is TGTGCCACCAGTGAGACAGGGTTTGGAGATACGCAGTATTTT.

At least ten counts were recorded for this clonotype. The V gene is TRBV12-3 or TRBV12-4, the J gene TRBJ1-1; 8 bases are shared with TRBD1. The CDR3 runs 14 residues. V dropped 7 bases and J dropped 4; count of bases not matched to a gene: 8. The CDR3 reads CASTPTGVGTEAFF. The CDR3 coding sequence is TGTGCCAGCACCCCGACAGGGGTAGGCACTGAAGCTTTCTTT.

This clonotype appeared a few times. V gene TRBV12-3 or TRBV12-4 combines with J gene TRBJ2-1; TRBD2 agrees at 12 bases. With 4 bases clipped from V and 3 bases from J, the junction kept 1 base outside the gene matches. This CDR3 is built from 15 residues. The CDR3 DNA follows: TGTGCCAGCAGTTGGGGACTAGCGGGCTACAATGAGCAGTTCTTC. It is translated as CASSWGLAGYNEQFF.

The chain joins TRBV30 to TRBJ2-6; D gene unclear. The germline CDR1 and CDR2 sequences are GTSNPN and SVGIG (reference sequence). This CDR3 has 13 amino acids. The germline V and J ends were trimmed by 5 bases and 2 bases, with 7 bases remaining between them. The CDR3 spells CAWRHAGANVLTF. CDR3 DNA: TGTGCCTGGCGACACGCTGGGGCCAACGTCCTGACTTTC.